The clone carrying this T cell receptor beta chain was picked up many times. Antigen: not known. The beta constant-region primer was an equimolar mix of two oligonucleotides covering TRBC1 and TRBC2. Four rounds of PCR amplified the ligated cDNA using nested alpha and beta constant-region primers plus SP2. TCRdb re-called the UMI-ligation and nested PCR reads through MiXCR, storing one row per CDR3 protein. The table includes 99,000 or so distinct CDR3 sequences, more than 14% detected once. Germline CDR1 reads SGDLS; CDR2 reads YYNGEE. Trimming removed 1 base at V and 3 bases at J, with 12 bases between. This CDR3 region has 15 residues. The sample belongs to a study of naive and memory T cell subsets. Whole-study results and caveats: Possibly reflecting memory cells re-expressing CD45RA, a few larger clonotypes occurred in naive repertoires, especially CD8. Findings for naive and memory subsets could not be checked against ground truth. Gini index rose across naive, CM, EM and EMRA in CD4 and CD8. RNA-based TCR counts may shift with T cell activation and differentiation.

Cells stained for CD3, CD4, CD8, CD45RA, CD27 and viability were sorted into four CD45RA/CD27 subsets. This sequence originates from a human donor in good health. The gene calls are TRBV9 and TRBJ2-3; D not certain. Sequenced sample: naive CD8+ T cells from blood. CDR3 sequence reads: CASSVHLDRTDTQYF. In DNA form, the CDR3 reads TGTGCCAGCAGCGTACATCTTGATCGAACAGATACGCAGTATTTT.